This record looks at one T cell receptor (beta chain) sequence and its context. The source of the sample is a study of blood T cell repertoires in COVID-19. Libraries were prepared by immunoSEQ multiplex PCR; TCRdb keeps only in-frame clonotypes and omits some of them. The sample has some 250,000 clones; more than 75% are singletons. V lost 5 bases and J lost 1, with 18 bases in between. The CDR3 length is 18 residues. CDR1 and CDR2 from the germline V gene are SGHTA and FQGNSA. The chain links TRBV7-2 to TRBJ1-6; D gene uncertain. The sequence was obtained from a woman aged 40 to 50 with acute COVID-19. Sample: PBMCs or T cells enriched from blood (not recorded which). For the CDR3, the DNA is TGTGCCAGCAGCCTTGTGGCGGGAAGGACTTCCTATAATTCACCCCTCCACTTT. As protein: CASSLVAGRTSYNSPLHF. Filled out from reference TRBV7-2 and TRBJ1-6, the complete variable domain reads GAGVSQSPSNKVTEKGKDVELRCDPISGHTALYWYRQSLGQGLEFLIYFQGNSAPDKSGLPSDRFSAERTGGSVSTLTIQRTQQEDSAVYLCASSLVAGRTSYNSPLHFGNGTRLTVT.